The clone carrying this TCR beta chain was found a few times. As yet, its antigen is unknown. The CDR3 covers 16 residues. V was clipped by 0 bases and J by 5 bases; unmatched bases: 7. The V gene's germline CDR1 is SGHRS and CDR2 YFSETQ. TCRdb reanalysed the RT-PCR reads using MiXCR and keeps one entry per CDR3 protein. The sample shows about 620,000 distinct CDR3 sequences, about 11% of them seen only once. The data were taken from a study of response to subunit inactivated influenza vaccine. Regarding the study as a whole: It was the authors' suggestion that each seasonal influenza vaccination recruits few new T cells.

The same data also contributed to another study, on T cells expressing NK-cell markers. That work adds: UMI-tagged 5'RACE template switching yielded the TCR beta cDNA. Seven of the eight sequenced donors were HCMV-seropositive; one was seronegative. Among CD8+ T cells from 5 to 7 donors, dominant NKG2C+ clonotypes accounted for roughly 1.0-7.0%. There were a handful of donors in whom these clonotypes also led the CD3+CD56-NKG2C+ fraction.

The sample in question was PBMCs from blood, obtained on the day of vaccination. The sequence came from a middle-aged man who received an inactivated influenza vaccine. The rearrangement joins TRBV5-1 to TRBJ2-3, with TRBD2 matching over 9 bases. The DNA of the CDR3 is TGCGCCAGCAGCTTGGTTCTAGCGGGATTTGAAGATACGCAGTATTTT. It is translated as CASSLVLAGFEDTQYF.